This TCR beta chain is from a study of T-cell memory formation after mild COVID-19. Via MiXCR, TCRdb re-called the 5' RACE reads, giving one row per CDR3 protein. The sample has 350,000 to 450,000 distinct CDR3 sequences; 20% are singletons. J gave up 4 bases and V 0 bases, and 12 bases lay outside the gene matches. This CDR3 is built from 18 residues. The V gene is TRBV12-3 or TRBV12-4, the J gene TRBJ2-1; 7 nucleotides line up with TRBD1. Sample: PBMCs or a T cell subset sorted from them (not recorded which). The sequence was collected from an adult woman who had mild COVID-19 (a few samples of this study predate the infection). Cell type and time point are not known. The CDR3 sequence is CASSLASGTVIFYNEQFF. The DNA for the CDR3 is TGTGCCAGCAGTTTAGCTTCCGGGACAGTGATTTTTTACAATGAGCAGTTCTTC.